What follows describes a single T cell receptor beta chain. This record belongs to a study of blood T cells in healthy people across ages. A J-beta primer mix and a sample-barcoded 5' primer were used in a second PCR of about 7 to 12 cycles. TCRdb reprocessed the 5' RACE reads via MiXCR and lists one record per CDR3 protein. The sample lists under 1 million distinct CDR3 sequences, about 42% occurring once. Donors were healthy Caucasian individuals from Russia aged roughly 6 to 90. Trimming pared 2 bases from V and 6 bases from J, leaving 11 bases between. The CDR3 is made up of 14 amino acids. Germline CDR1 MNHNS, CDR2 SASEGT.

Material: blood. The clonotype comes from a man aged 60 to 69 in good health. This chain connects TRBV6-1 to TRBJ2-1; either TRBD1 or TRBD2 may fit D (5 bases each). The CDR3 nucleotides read TGTGCCAGCAGTGAAATGAACGGGGCCAATGAGCAGTTCTTC. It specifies CASSEMNGANEQFF.